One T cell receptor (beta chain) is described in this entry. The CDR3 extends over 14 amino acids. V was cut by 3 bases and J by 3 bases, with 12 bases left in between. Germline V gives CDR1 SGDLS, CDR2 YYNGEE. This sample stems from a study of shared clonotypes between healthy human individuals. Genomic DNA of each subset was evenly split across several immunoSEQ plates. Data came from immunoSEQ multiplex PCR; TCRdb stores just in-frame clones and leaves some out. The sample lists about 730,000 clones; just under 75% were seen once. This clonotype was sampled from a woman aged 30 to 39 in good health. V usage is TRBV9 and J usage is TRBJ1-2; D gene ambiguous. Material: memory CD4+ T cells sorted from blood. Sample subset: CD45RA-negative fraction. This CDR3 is CASSASSGDYGYTF. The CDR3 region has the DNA TGTGCCAGCAGCGCCTCCTCCGGCGACTATGGCTACACCTTC.